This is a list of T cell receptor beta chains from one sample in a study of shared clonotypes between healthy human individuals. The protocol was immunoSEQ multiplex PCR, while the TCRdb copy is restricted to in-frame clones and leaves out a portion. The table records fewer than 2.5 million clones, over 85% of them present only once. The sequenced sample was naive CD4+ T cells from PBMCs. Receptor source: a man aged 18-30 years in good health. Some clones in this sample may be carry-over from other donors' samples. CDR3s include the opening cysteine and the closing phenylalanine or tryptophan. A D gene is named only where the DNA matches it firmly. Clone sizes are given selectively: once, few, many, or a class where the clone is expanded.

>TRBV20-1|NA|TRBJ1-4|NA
CSARSREKLFF
TGCAGTGCTAGATCGCGGGAAAAACTGTTTTTT
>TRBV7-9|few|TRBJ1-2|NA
CASSLSPSDGYTF
TGTGCCAGCAGCTTGTCCCCCTCAGATGGCTACACCTTC
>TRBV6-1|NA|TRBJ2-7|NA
CASSATQGLGEQYF
TGTGCCAGCAGTGCGACCCAGGGGCTGGGCGAGCAGTACTTC
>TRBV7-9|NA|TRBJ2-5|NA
CASSSRGGGETQYF
TGTGCCAGCAGCTCCAGGGGCGGTGGAGAGACCCAGTACTTC
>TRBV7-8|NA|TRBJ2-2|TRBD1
CASKYMTGVNTGELFF
TGTGCCAGCAAGTATATGACAGGGGTGAACACCGGGGAGCTGTTTTTT
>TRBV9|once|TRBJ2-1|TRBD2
CASSELAGWDNEQFF
TGTGCCAGCAGCGAACTAGCGGGATGGGACAATGAGCAGTTCTTC
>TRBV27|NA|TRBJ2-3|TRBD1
CASSSPGQSTDTQYF
TGTGCCAGCAGTTCACCGGGACAGAGCACAGATACGCAGTATTTT
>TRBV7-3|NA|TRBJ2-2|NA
CASSLFSEWGGELFF
TGTGCCAGCAGCCTCTTTTCGGAGTGGGGCGGGGAGCTGTTTTTT
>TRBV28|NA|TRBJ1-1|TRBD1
CASRQGGTEAFF
TGTGCCAGCAGACAGGGGGGCACTGAAGCTTTCTTT
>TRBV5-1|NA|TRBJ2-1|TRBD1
CASSSTGGTGNNEQFF
TGCGCCAGCAGCTCAACCGGAGGGACAGGTAACAATGAGCAGTTCTTC
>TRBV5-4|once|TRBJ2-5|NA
CASRGAGQETQYF
TGTGCCAGTAGGGGGGCGGGACAAGAGACCCAGTACTTC
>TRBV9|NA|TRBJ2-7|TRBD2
CASSPRRTSVHEQYF
TGTGCCAGCAGCCCTCGCAGGACTAGCGTGCACGAGCAGTACTTC
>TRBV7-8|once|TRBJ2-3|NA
CASSSRQEDTQYF
TGTGCCAGCAGCTCACGGCAGGAAGATACGCAGTATTTT
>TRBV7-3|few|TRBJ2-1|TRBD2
CASSQVAGVYNEQFF
TGTGCCAGCAGCCAAGTAGCGGGAGTATACAATGAGCAGTTCTTC
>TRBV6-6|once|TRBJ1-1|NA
CASSLRVGTEAFF
TGTGCCAGCAGTCTCAGGGTCGGCACTGAAGCTTTCTTT
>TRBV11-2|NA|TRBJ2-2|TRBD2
CASSLVASGRAMTGELFF
TGTGCCAGCAGCTTAGTGGCTAGCGGGAGGGCCATGACCGGGGAGCTGTTTTTT
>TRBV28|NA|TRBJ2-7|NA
CASFETVDEQYF
TGTGCCAGCTTCGAGACGGTGGACGAGCAGTACTTC
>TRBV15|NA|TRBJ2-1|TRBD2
CATSRGTSAEQFF
TGTGCCACCAGCAGAGGGACTAGCGCTGAGCAGTTCTTC
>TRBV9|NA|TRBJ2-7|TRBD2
CASSQREASYEQYF
TGTGCCAGCAGCCAACGGGAGGCCTCCTACGAGCAGTACTTC
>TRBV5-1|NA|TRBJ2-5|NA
CASSSMAAGSETQYF
TGCGCCAGCAGCTCAATGGCGGCAGGGAGTGAGACCCAGTACTTC
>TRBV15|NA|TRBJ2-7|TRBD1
CATSKITGGLTEQYF
TGTGCCACCAGCAAAATAACAGGGGGCTTGACGGAGCAGTACTTC
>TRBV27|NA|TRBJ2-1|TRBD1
CASRPRDSSYNEQFF
TGTGCCAGCAGGCCTAGGGACAGTTCCTACAATGAGCAGTTCTTC
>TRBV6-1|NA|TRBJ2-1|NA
CASSEVFGMIYNEQFF
TGTGCCAGCAGTGAAGTTTTCGGAATGATCTACAATGAGCAGTTCTTC
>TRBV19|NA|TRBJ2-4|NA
CASSIGSSVEQAPRKNIQYF
TGTGCCAGTAGTATAGGGTCCTCGGTAGAACAGGCCCCACGAAAAAACATTCAGTACTTC
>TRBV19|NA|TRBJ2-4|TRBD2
CASSIRGAGEAKNIQYF
TGTGCCAGTAGTATCCGGGGCGCGGGAGAGGCCAAAAACATTCAGTACTTC
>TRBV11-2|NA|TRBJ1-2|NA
CASSPGLGYGYTF
TGTGCCAGCAGCCCGGGGCTGGGGTATGGCTACACCTTC
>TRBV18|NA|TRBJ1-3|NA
CASSPNNGVSGNTIYF
TGTGCCAGCTCACCAAACAACGGCGTCTCTGGAAACACCATATATTTT
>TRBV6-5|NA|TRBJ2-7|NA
CASSFLGPLNLEQYF
TGTGCCAGCAGCTTCCTCGGACCCCTGAATCTCGAGCAGTACTTC
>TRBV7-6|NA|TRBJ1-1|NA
CASSFRNPHRVWTEAFF
TGTGCCAGCAGCTTCAGGAATCCTCACCGGGTTTGGACTGAAGCTTTCTTT
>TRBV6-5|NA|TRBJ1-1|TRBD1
CASRLNRGRGTEAFF
TGTGCCAGCAGATTAAACAGGGGCCGGGGAACTGAAGCTTTCTTT
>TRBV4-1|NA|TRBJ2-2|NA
CASSQESRDTGELFF
TGCGCCAGCAGCCAAGAGTCCCGGGACACCGGGGAGCTGTTTTTT
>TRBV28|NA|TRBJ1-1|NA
CASSLNGRGDTEAFF
TGTGCCAGCAGTCTGAACGGACGGGGTGACACTGAAGCTTTCTTT
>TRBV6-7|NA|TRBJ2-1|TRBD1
CASSYRPTGGNEQFF
TGTGCCAGCAGTTACCGGCCTACAGGGGGAAATGAGCAGTTCTTC
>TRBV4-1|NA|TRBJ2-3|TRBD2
CASSPQPGTRGTDTQYF
TGCGCCAGCAGCCCACAGCCCGGGACTAGAGGGACAGATACGCAGTATTTT
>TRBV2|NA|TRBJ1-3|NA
CASSGGSYGNTIYF
TGTGCCAGCAGTGGAGGGTCTTACGGAAACACCATATATTTT
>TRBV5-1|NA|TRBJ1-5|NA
CASSLGPLANQPQHF
TGCGCCAGCAGCTTGGGGCCCCTAGCAAATCAGCCCCAGCATTTT
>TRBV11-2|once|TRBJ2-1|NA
CASSLDPGRLPEQFF
TGTGCCAGCAGCTTAGACCCTGGGCGGTTACCTGAGCAGTTCTTC
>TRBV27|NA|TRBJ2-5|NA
CASPIGLWWTQYF
TGTGCCAGCCCAATCGGGCTTTGGTGGACCCAGTACTTC
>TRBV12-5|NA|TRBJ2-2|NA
CASGLAPLGAPRGELFF
TGTGCTAGTGGTTTGGCCCCCCTGGGGGCCCCGAGGGGGGAGCTGTTTTTT
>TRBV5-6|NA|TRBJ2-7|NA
CASSWRGQSYEQYF
TGTGCCAGCAGCTGGCGGGGGCAGTCCTACGAGCAGTACTTC
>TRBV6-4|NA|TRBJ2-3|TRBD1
CASRTLALDRGHTTDTQYF
TGTGCCAGCAGGACCCTCGCCCTGGACAGGGGGCACACCACAGATACGCAGTATTTT
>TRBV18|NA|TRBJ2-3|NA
CASSLMSLLDTQYF
TGTGCCAGCTCACTCATGAGTCTTCTGGATACGCAGTATTTT
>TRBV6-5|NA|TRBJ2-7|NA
CASSYSRDFSYEQYF
TGTGCCAGCAGTTACTCCCGGGATTTCTCCTACGAGCAGTACTTC
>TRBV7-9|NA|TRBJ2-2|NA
CASSALVIGELFF
TGTGCCAGCAGCGCCCTAGTAATCGGGGAGCTGTTTTTT
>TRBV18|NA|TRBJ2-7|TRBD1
CASSLDRAGEQYF
TGTGCCAGCTCGTTAGACAGGGCGGGCGAGCAGTACTTC
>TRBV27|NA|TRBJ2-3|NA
CASSWRAATSTDTQYF
TGTGCCAGCAGTTGGAGGGCGGCTACTAGCACAGATACGCAGTATTTT
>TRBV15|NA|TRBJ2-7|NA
CATSRGPDYYYEQYF
TGTGCCACCAGCAGAGGACCCGACTATTACTACGAGCAGTACTTC
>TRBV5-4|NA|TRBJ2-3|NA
CASSRPGKDTQYF
TGTGCCAGCAGCCGGCCGGGGAAAGATACGCAGTATTTT
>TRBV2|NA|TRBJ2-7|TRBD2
CASRGLAGTYEQYF
TGTGCCAGCAGGGGACTAGCGGGGACCTACGAGCAGTACTTC
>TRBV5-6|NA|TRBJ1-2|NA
CASSLENRGWYGYTF
TGTGCCAGCAGCTTGGAGAATCGTGGTTGGTATGGCTACACCTTC
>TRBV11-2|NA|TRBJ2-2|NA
CASSLVSSLLSTGELFF
TGTGCCAGCAGCTTAGTTTCTAGCCTCCTTAGCACCGGGGAGCTGTTTTTT
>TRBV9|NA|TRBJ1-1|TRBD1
CASSKGQGSTEAFF
TGTGCCAGCAGCAAAGGACAGGGAAGCACTGAAGCTTTCTTT
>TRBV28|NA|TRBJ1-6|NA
CASSTGVYSYNSPLHF
TGTGCCAGCAGTACCGGGGTATACTCCTATAATTCACCCCTCCACTTT
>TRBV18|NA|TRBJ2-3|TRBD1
CASSPRDSSTDTQYF
TGTGCCAGCTCACCACGGGACAGCTCCACAGATACGCAGTATTTT
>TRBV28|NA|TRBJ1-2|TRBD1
CASKGRGSYGYTF
TGTGCCAGCAAGGGCAGGGGGAGCTATGGCTACACCTTC
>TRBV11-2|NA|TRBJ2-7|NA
CASSLAPSSYEQYF
TGTGCCAGCAGCTTAGCTCCCAGCTCCTACGAGCAGTACTTC